This entry lists 9 T cell receptor beta chains sequenced from one sample in a study of regulatory T cells in long-lasting Graves disease. Relying on iRepertoire HTBI primers and Arm-PCR of CDR3 regions, the team built TCR beta libraries. TCRdb re-derived calls from the multiplex PCR reads in MiXCR, one entry per CDR3 protein. The sample includes some 420,000 distinct CDR3 sequences, about 20% seen only once; the top ten take roughly 14%. The time point was: persistent/refractory GD, antithyroid drugs over 5 years with positive TRAb. With RNA extracted from PBMCs as input, the TCR library was made. The source was peripheral blood mononuclear cells (PBMCs), collected when the disease was refractory, from a patient treated with antithyroid drugs. These receptors all come from a female donor with Graves disease.

This clonotype was counted between two and nine times. V is TRBV6-1 and J is TRBJ1-2; 9 bases map to TRBD1. The V gene end was trimmed by 7 bases and the J gene end by 6 bases; junction bases not matched to a gene: 15. The CDR3 has 16 amino acids. Germline V CDR1 and CDR2: MNHNS, SASEGT. CDR3 loop: CASNPTTPGQGNGYTF. The CDR3 bases are TGTGCCAGCAACCCAACCACTCCGGGACAGGGAAATGGCTACACCTTC.

This clonotype has ten or more counts. The V call is TRBV19, the J call TRBJ1-1; tentative D call: TRBD1 (5 bases). Germline CDR1 is LNHDA and CDR2 is SQIVND (reference sequence). Trimming removed 5 bases at V and 5 bases at J, with 21 bases between. The CDR3 totals 16 residues. The CDR3 coding sequence is TGTGCCAGTAGTCGCCGACGTGGCGGGGGATGGACTGAAGCTTTCTTT. It encodes CASSRRRGGGWTEAFF.

This clonotype was observed a few times. This sequence joins TRBV5-6 and TRBJ2-7, with D possibly being TRBD2 (6 bases). V shed 2 bases and J shed 2 bases, with 11 bases lying between them. The CDR3 sequence is 14 residues long. CDR1 is SGHDT, CDR2 YYEEEE, per germline. The CDR3 sequence is CASSLRGGTYEQYF. The CDR3 bases are TGTGCCAGCAGCTTAAGGGGAGGAACCTACGAGCAGTACTTC.

V usage is TRBV11-2 and J usage is TRBJ2-1; no clear D. Germline loops: CDR1 SGHAT, CDR2 FQNNGV. CDR3 length equals 13 residues. V was clipped by 6 bases and J by 10 bases, with 16 bases between them. The CDR3 nucleotides read TGTGCCAGCAGTCCAATTGACGATCGCGAGCAGTTCTTC. Translating it yields CASSPIDDREQFF.

Worth noting for this clonotype: The CDR3 end shows no conserved phenylalanine or tryptophan, and so a read error is likely. V and J are TRBV11-2 and TRBJ1-2; no reliable D call. Germline assignment: CDR1 SGHAT and CDR2 FQNNGV. CDR3 length: 17 residues. V was clipped by 1 base and J by 4 bases, with 19 bases between them. The CDR3 reads CASSLGSGGSRPYGYTL. As DNA, the CDR3 is TGTGCCAGCAGCTTAGGTTCAGGAGGGTCTCGACCCTATGGCTACACCCTC.

There are many counts of this clonotype. The rearrangement joins TRBV10-3 to TRBJ1-1; D possibly corresponds to TRBD1 (5 bases). This CDR3 region has 13 residues. Germline-derived CDR1 and CDR2 are ENHRY and SYGVKD. V shed 7 bases and J shed 5 bases, with 14 bases lying between them. CDR3 DNA: TGTGCCATCAACACGGGACGTGGGACTGAAGCTTTCTTT. Protein product: CAINTGRGTEAFF.

The genes are TRBV5-1 and TRBJ2-2, with 7 bases aligning to TRBD2. The CDR3 covers 15 residues. Germline CDR1 reads SGHRS; CDR2 reads YFSETQ. The CDR3 bases are TGCGCATCAAGGCGGGGGAACTTAAACACCGGGGAGCTGTTTTTT. Translated, it gives CASRRGNLNTGELFF.

This clonotype has a count of ten or more. J is TRBJ2-7 and V is TRBV11-3; D ambiguous. This CDR3 comprises 14 residues. CDR1 is SGHNT, CDR2 YENEEA, per germline. V lost 4 bases to trimming and J lost 2 bases, with 12 bases between them. CDR3 in DNA: TGTGCCAGCAGCTATGTCACAGCGACCTACGAGCAGTACTTC. Its protein product is CASSYVTATYEQYF.

The chain links TRBV6-1 to TRBJ2-7; no definite D call. This CDR3 has 11 amino acids. Germline CDR1 MNHNS, CDR2 SASEGT. V was pared by 4 bases and J by 7 bases, with 8 bases between. The CDR3 DNA is TGTGCCAGCAGTGGCCCAAGGGAGCAGTACTTC. It codes for CASSGPREQYF.